One sample yielded the 7 T cell receptor beta chains listed below, sequenced in a study of PD-L1 blockade in urothelial cancer. Data came from immunoSEQ multiplex PCR; TCRdb stores just in-frame clones and leaves some out. The sample has about 38,000 clones; 80% to 90% are singletons. The time point: peripheral blood 6 weeks after treatment start. This specimen was PBMCs, taken around atezolizumab (anti-PD-L1) treatment. The receptors were sampled from a man between 60 and 75 years old with urothelial cancer.

This rearrangement joins TRBV10-3 to TRBJ1-3; TRBD1 matches at 10 bases. Germline V gene data show CDR1 as ENHRY and CDR2 as SYGVKD. The junction had 1 base not matched to a gene; V was cut back by 3 bases and J by 2 bases. The CDR3 covers 15 residues. CDR3 bases: TGTGCCATCAGTGAAGGGACAGGGGCTGGAAACACCATATATTTT. It encodes CAISEGTGAGNTIYF.

V is TRBV6-6 and J is TRBJ2-3; 7 bases match TRBD1. The V segment lost 7 bases and the J segment 0 bases; nucleotides outside the gene matches: 7. From germline, CDR1 is MNHNY and CDR2 SVGAGI (reference sequence). The CDR3 length is 15 residues. The CDR3: CASTDRAPSTDTQYF. The CDR3 coding sequence is TGTGCCAGCACCGACAGGGCCCCTAGCACAGATACGCAGTATTTT.

The CDR3 sequence: CASSHPPGHLRRTDTQYF. For the CDR3, the DNA is TGCGCCAGCAGTCACCCGCCGGGACACCTTAGACGCACAGATACGCAGTATTTT. The chain carries TRBV23-1 and TRBJ2-3, with D tentatively TRBD1 (6 bases). TRBV23-1 falls under the ORF class, with uncertain function. V dropped 3 bases and J dropped 1 base, with 20 bases sitting between them. The CDR3 spans 18 residues.

The chain is built from TRBV19 and TRBJ2-7; a possible D gene is TRBD2 (5 bases). Germline V CDR1 and CDR2: LNHDA, SQIVND (reference sequence). This CDR3 is 16 amino acids long. The V end was cut by 9 bases, the J end by 0 bases, with 21 bases between. Written as DNA, the CDR3 is TGTGCCAGGGCGCAATTGGTGGGGAGCATCTCCTACGAGCAGTACTTC. It yields the protein CARAQLVGSISYEQYF.

V usage is TRBV14 and J usage is TRBJ1-1; 9 nucleotides align to TRBD1. The germline V gene has CDR1 SGHDN and CDR2 FVKESK. This CDR3 region has 15 residues. Trimming removed 4 bases from V and 6 bases from J; junction bases left unmatched: 9. CDR3 DNA sequence: TGTGCCAGCAGCCTCGTGACAGGGGGGTCTTCTGAAGCTTTCTTT. Its protein is CASSLVTGGSSEAFF.

This chain links TRBV7-2 with TRBJ1-1; a weak D match, TRBD1 (6 bases). This CDR3 is 13 amino acids long. Per the germline V gene, CDR1 is SGHTA and CDR2 is FQGNSA. Trimming removed 4 bases at V and 5 bases at J, with 11 bases between. CDR3 in amino acids: CASSSTRGTEAFF. As DNA, the CDR3 is TGTGCCAGCAGCTCCACGAGGGGGACTGAAGCTTTCTTT.

The rearrangement links TRBV30 to TRBJ2-3; D perhaps matches TRBD2 (7 bases). The CDR3 is 14 residues long. Trimming took off 6 bases at V and 4 bases at J, with 17 bases between the two ends. Germline V CDR1 and CDR2: GTSNPN, SVGIG (reference sequence). The CDR3 spells CACHGGGSADTQYF. The CDR3 coding sequence is TGTGCCTGTCATGGGGGCGGGAGCGCAGATACGCAGTATTTT.